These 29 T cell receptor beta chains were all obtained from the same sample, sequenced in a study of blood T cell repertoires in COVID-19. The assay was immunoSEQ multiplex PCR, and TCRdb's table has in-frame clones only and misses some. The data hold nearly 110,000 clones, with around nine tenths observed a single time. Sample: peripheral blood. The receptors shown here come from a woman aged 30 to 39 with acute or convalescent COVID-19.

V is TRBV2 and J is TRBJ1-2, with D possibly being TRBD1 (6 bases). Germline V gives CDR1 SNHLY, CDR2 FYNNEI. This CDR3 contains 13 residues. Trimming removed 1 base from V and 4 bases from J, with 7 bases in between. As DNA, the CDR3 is TGTGCCAGCAGTGAAGGCAGGGGCTATGGCTACACCTTC. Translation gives CASSEGRGYGYTF.

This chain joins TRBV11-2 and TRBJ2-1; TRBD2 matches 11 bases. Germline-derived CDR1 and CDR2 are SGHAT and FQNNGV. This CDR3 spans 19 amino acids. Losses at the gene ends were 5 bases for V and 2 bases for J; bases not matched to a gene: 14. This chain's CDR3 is CASSHPKDPLAGAYNEQFF. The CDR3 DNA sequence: TGTGCCAGCAGCCATCCCAAGGACCCACTAGCGGGAGCCTACAATGAGCAGTTCTTC. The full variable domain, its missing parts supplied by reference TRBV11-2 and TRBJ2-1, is EAGVAQSPRYKIIEKRQSVAFWCNPISGHATLYWYQQILGQGPKLLIQFQNNGVVDDSQLPKDRFSAERLKGVDSTLKIQPAKLEDSAVYLCASSHPKDPLAGAYNEQFFGPGTRLTVL.

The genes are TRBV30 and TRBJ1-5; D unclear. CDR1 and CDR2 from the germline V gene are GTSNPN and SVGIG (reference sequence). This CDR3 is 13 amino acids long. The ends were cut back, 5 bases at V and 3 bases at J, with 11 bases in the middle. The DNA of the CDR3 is TGTGCCTGGGAGTCAGGCACCAATCAGCCCCAGCATTTT. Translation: CAWESGTNQPQHF. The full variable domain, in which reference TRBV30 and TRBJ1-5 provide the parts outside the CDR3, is SQTIHQWPATLVQPVGSPLSLECTVEGTSNPNLYWYRQAAGRGLQLLFYSVGIGQISSEVPQNLSASRPQDRQFILSSKKLLLSDSGFYLCAWESGTNQPQHFGDGTRLSIL.

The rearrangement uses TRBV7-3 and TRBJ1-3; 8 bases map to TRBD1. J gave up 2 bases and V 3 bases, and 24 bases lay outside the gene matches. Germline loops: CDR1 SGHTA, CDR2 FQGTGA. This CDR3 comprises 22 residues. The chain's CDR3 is CASSFVSSPPRTGLVAGNTIYF. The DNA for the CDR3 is TGTGCCAGCAGCTTCGTATCTTCCCCTCCCCGGACAGGGCTGGTGGCTGGAAACACCATATATTTT. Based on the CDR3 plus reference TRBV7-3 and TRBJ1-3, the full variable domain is GAGVSQTPSNKVTEKGKYVELRCDPISGHTALYWYRQSLGQGPEFLIYFQGTGAADDSGLPNDRFFAVRPEGSVSTLKIQRTERGDSAVYLCASSFVSSPPRTGLVAGNTIYFGEGSWLTVV.

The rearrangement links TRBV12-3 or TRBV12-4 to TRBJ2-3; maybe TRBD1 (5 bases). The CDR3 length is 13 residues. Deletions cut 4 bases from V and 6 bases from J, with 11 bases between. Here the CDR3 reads CASSSSRVDTQYF. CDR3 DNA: TGTGCCAGCAGTTCGTCCAGGGTTGATACGCAGTATTTT.

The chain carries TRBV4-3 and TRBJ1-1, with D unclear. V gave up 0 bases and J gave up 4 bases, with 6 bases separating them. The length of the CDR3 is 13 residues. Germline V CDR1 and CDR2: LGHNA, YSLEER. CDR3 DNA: TGCGCCAGCAGCCAAGATTCATTCACTGAAGCTTTCTTT. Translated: CASSQDSFTEAFF.

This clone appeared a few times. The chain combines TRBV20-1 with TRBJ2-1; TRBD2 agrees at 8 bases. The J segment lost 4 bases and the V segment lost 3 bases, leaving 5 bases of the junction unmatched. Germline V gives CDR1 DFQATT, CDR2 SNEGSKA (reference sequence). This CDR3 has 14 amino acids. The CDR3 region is CSASLVAGYNEQFF. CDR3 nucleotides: TGCAGTGCTAGTTTAGTAGCGGGATACAATGAGCAGTTCTTC.

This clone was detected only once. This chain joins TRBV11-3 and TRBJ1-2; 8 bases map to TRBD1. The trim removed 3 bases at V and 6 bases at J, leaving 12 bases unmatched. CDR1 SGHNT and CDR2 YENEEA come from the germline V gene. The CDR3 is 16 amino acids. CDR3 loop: CASSFYGEGQDNGYTF. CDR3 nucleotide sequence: TGTGCCAGCAGCTTCTACGGGGAGGGACAGGATAATGGCTACACCTTC.

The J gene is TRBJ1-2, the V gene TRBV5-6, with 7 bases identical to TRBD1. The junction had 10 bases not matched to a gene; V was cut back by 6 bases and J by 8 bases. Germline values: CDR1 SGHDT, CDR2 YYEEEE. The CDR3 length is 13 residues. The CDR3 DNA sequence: TGTGCCAGCACCAAGGGGGCGCGGAGCGGCTACACCTTC. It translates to CASTKGARSGYTF.

DNA for the CDR3: TGTGCCAGCAGTGAAGCAGCGGTTAACACCGGGGAGCTGTTTTTT. This gives the protein CASSEAAVNTGELFF. The chain uses TRBV2 and TRBJ2-2; TRBD2 is a possible D gene (5 bases). Germline loops: CDR1 SNHLY, CDR2 FYNNEI. CDR3 length equals 15 residues. V was clipped by 0 bases and J by 2 bases, with 7 bases between them.

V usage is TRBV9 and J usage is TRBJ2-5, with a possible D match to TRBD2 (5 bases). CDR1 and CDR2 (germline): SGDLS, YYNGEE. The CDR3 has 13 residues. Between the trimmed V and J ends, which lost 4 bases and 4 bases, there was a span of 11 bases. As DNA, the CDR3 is TGTGCCAGCAGCCTAAGACTATTAGAGACCCAGTACTTC. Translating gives CASSLRLLETQYF.

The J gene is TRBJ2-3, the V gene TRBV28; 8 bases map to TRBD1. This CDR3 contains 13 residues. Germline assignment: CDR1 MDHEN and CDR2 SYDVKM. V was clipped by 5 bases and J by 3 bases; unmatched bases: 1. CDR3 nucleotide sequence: TGTGCCAGCAGTGGACAGGGAACAGATACGCAGTATTTT. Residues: CASSGQGTDTQYF.

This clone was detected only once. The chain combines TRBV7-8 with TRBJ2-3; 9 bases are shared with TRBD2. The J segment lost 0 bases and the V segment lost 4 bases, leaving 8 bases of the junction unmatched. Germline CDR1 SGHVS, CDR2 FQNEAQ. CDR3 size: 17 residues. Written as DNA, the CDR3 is TGTGCCAGCAGCTCCGGGACTAGCCATCCTAGCACAGATACGCAGTATTTT. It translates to CASSSGTSHPSTDTQYF.

CDR3 in amino acids: CASSQPGKTGNTIYF. DNA of the CDR3: TGCGCCAGCAGCCAACCTGGCAAAACTGGAAACACCATATATTTT. The J gene is TRBJ1-3, the V gene TRBV4-1; the D is unclear. V was clipped by 2 bases and J by 2 bases, with 10 bases between them. The CDR3 has 15 amino acids. Looked up from germline, CDR1 is MGHRA and CDR2 is YSYEKL.

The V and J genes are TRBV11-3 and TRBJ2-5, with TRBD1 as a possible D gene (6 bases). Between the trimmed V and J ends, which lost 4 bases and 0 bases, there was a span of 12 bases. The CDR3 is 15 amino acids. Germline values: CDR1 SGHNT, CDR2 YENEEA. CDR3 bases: TGTGCCAGCAGCTCACAGGGTTGGTACCAAGAGACCCAGTACTTC. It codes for CASSSQGWYQETQYF.

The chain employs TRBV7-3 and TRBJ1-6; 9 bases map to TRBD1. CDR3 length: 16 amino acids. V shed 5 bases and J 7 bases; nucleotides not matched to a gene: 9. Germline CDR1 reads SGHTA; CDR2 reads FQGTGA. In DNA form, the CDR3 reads TGTGCCAGCAGCGCACAGGGGGCGGGGAAGAATTCACCCCTCCACTTT. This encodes CASSAQGAGKNSPLHF.

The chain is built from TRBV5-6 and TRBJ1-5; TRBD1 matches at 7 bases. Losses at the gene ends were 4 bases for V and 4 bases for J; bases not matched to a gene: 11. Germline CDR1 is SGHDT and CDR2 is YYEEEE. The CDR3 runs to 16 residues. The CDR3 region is CASSLRDSFGNQPQHF. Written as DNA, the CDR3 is TGTGCCAGCAGCCTACGGGACAGTTTTGGAAATCAGCCCCAGCATTTT. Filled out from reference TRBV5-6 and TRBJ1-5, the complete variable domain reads DAGVTQSPTHLIKTRGQQVTLRCSPKSGHDTVSWYQQALGQGPQFIFQYYEEEERQRGNFPDRFSGHQFPNYSSELNVNALLLGDSALYLCASSLRDSFGNQPQHFGDGTRLSIL.

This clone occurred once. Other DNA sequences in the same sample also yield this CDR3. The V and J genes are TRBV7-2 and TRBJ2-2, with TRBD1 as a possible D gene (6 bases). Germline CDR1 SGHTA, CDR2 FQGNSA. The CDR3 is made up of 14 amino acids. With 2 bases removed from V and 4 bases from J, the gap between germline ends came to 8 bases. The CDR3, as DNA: TGTGCCAGCAGCTTACAGGGGACCACCGGGGAGCTGTTTTTT. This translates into CASSLQGTTGELFF.

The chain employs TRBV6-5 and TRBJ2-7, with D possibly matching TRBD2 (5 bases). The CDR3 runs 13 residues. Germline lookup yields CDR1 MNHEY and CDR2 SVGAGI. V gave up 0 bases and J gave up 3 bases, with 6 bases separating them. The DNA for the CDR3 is TGTGCCAGCAGTTACTCGAGGGTCTACGAGCAGTACTTC. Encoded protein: CASSYSRVYEQYF.

The CDR3 nucleotides are TGTGCCAGTAGGAAAGGGGATGAGCAGTTCTTC. Its translation: CASRKGDEQFF. The chain uses TRBV19 and TRBJ2-1; weak D call: TRBD1 (5 bases). The CDR3 contains 11 residues. V was shortened by 6 bases and J by 8 bases, with 8 bases between the two germline ends. CDR1 LNHDA and CDR2 SQIVND come from the germline V gene (reference sequence).

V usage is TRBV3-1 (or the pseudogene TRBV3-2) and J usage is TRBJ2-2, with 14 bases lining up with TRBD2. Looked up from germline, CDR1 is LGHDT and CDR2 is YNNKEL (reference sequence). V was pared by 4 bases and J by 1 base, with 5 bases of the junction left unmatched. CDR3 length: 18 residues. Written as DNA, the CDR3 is TGTGCCAGCAGCCCGGGACTAGCGGGAGAATGGAACACCGGGGAGCTGTTTTTT. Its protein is CASSPGLAGEWNTGELFF.

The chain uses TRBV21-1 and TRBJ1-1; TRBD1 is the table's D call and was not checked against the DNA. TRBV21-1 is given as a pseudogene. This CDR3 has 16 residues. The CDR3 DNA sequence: TGTGCCAGCAGCAATAAGCACGAGGGGGTGAACACTGAAGCTTTCTTT. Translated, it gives CASSNKHEGVNTEAFF.

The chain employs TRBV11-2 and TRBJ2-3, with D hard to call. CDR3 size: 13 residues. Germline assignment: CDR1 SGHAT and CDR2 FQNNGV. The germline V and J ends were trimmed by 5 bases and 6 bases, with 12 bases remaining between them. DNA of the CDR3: TGTGCCAGCAGCCCCGCCCGCGGCGATACGCAGTATTTT. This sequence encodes CASSPARGDTQYF.

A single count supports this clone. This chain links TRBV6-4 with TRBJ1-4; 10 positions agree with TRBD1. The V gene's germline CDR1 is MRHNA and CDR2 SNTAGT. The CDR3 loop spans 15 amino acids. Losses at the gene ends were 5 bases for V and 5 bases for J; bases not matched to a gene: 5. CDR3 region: CASSRDRGVNEKLFF. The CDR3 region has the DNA TGTGCCAGCAGTCGGGACAGGGGCGTAAATGAAAAACTGTTTTTT.

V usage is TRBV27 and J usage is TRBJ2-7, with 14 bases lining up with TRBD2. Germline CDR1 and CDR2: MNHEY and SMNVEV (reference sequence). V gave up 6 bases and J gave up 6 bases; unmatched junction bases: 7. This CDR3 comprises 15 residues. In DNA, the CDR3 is TGTGCCAGCAGAAGAGGGACTAGCGGGAGTTTCGAGCAGTACTTC. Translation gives CASRRGTSGSFEQYF.

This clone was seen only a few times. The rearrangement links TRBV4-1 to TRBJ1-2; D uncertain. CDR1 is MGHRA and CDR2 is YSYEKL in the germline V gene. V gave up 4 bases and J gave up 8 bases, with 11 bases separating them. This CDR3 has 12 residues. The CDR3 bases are TGCGCCAGCAGCCCTACTGGTGAAGGCTACACCTTC. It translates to CASSPTGEGYTF.

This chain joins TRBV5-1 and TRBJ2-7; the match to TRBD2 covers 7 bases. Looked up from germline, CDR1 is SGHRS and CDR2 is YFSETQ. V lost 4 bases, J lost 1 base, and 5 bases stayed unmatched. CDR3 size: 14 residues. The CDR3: CASSTGDYSYEQYF. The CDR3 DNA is TGCGCCAGCAGCACCGGGGACTATTCCTACGAGCAGTACTTC.

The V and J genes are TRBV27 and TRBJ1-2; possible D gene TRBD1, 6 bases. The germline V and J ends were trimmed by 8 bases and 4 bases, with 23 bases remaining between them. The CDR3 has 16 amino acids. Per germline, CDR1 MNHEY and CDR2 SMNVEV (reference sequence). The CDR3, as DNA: TGTGCCAGCCGACCCACGGCATGGGGGCAAGGCTATGGCTACACCTTC. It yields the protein CASRPTAWGQGYGYTF.

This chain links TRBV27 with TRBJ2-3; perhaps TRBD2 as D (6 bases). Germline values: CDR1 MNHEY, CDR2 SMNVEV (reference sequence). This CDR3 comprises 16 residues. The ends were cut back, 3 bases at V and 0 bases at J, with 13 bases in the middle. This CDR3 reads CASSFLGTPSTDTQYF. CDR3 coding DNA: TGTGCCAGCAGTTTCCTCGGGACTCCAAGCACAGATACGCAGTATTTT.